This T cell receptor (beta chain) was recorded in a study of cytomegalovirus exposure and HLA in healthy donors. V dropped 7 bases and J dropped 4; count of bases not matched to a gene: 6. The CDR3 spans 14 residues. Per the germline V gene, CDR1 is MNHEY and CDR2 is SVGAGI. A multiplex PCR was run with 60 Vbeta primers and 13 Jbeta primers. In the study's own analysis: Around 80 million unique TCR beta chains, roughly 11 million of them shared, were counted by a later analysis. The repertoire was sequenced with immunoSEQ multiplex PCR; TCRdb's copy has only in-frame clones and lacks some. V, J and clone size reflect that table, while D and trimming were determined from the DNA. The specimen's table records approximately 110,000 clones.

The TCR sequence derives from a man in his forties in good health and CMV-seronegative. The rearrangement joins TRBV6-5 to TRBJ2-3; 9 bases are shared with TRBD2. What was sequenced was PBMCs. CDR3 DNA sequence: TGTGCCAGCATAAGACTAGCGGACCCAGATACGCAGTATTTT. Translating it yields CASIRLADPDTQYF.